The present T cell receptor (beta chain) was sequenced within a study of blood T cell repertoires in COVID-19. Background on the study: From the United States, Italy and Spain came samples of acute and convalescent COVID-19. Nucleic acid was either cDNA or gDNA, and it came from T cells, B-cell-depleted T cells, or PBMCs.

Under the authors' procedure: By means of reference gene primer amplification, nucleated cell counts were estimated. Assay: immunoSEQ multiplex PCR; the TCRdb copy retains only in-frame clones and omits some. From that table come the V and J calls and clone size; the DNA was used to work out D and trimming. Of around 140,000 clones in the sample, approximately 81% were seen once. Looked up from germline, CDR1 is WNHNN and CDR2 is SYGVQD (reference sequence). Losses at the gene ends were 4 bases for V and 5 bases for J; bases not matched to a gene: 13. This CDR3 has 17 amino acids. The genes are TRBV10-1 and TRBJ2-1, with TRBD1 matching over 8 bases. This TCR derives from a man between 60 and 75 years old with acute or convalescent COVID-19. Sequencing used peripheral blood. The CDR3 region is CASSALYQGAVDNEQFF. The CDR3 nucleotides are TGCGCCAGCAGTGCTCTTTATCAGGGGGCGGTTGACAATGAGCAGTTCTTC.